Following are 8 T cell receptor beta chains from one sample sequenced in a study of blood T cell repertoires in COVID-19. Only in-frame clones appear in the TCRdb table, and some are missing; sequencing was by immunoSEQ multiplex PCR. The data hold a few hundred thousand clones, with about nine tenths observed a single time. Material for sequencing was PBMCs or T cells enriched from blood (not recorded which). The source of these receptors is a man aged 30-40 years who had recovered from COVID-19.

J is TRBJ1-1 and V is TRBV3-1 (or the pseudogene TRBV3-2); TRBD1 might be the D (5 bases). Germline values: CDR1 LGHDT, CDR2 YNNKEL (reference sequence). Trimming stripped 7 bases from V and 5 bases from J, with 17 bases between. CDR3 length: 14 residues. CDR3 nucleotides: TGTGCCAGCACCCAGGTCCAGGGAGGGACTGAAGCTTTCTTT. As protein: CASTQVQGGTEAFF.

This clone occurred a few times. This chain connects TRBV5-1 to TRBJ2-1; a weak D match, TRBD2 (6 bases). CDR3 size: 14 residues. The V gene lost 4 bases and the J gene lost 2 bases, with 10 bases spanning the gap. Germline CDR1 reads SGHRS; CDR2 reads YFSETQ. CDR3 sequence reads: CASSTGLTYNEQFF. Written as DNA, the CDR3 is TGCGCCAGCAGCACGGGACTCACCTACAATGAGCAGTTCTTC.

The chain links TRBV6-1 to TRBJ2-2; no firm D call. V was cut by 3 bases and J by 7 bases, with 12 bases left in between. Germline V lookup: CDR1 MNHNS, CDR2 SASEGT. The CDR3 has 14 amino acids. The CDR3 loop is CASSEVRGYGELFF. The CDR3 DNA reads as TGTGCCAGCAGTGAGGTACGAGGTTACGGGGAGCTGTTTTTT.

The chain carries TRBV10-3 and TRBJ2-4; D ambiguous. The CDR3 has 15 residues. Germline V CDR1 and CDR2: ENHRY, SYGVKD. Trimming took off 0 bases at V and 4 bases at J, with 10 bases between the two ends. CDR3 DNA: TGTGCCATCAGTGAGTCCCCGCGGTCGAAAAACATTCAGTACTTC. Its protein product is CAISESPRSKNIQYF.

The chain links TRBV7-9 to TRBJ2-4; no firm D call. CDR3 size: 15 residues. Trimming stripped 7 bases from V and 0 bases from J, with 13 bases between. Germline V CDR1 and CDR2: SEHNR, FQNEAQ (reference sequence). As DNA, the CDR3 is TGTGCCAGCACCGATCCCAGGATAGCCAAAAACATTCAGTACTTC. Encoded protein: CASTDPRIAKNIQYF.

This clone has just a few counts. V and J are TRBV6-1 and TRBJ1-6; TRBD1 is a possible D gene (5 bases). V shed 3 bases and J shed 7 bases, with 13 bases lying between them. Germline lookup yields CDR1 MNHNS and CDR2 SASEGT. The CDR3 covers 15 residues. CDR3 DNA sequence: TGTGCCAGCAGTGACACGGGGGGTTGGAATTCACCCCTCCACTTT. Encoded protein: CASSDTGGWNSPLHF.

As for this clone: Distinct nucleotide sequences in the sample also encode this CDR3. This rearrangement joins TRBV18 to TRBJ2-5; 9 positions agree with TRBD2. This CDR3 region has 14 residues. Germline V gives CDR1 KGHSH, CDR2 LQKENI. Germline trimming cut 3 bases from V and 4 bases from J; bases unmatched to any gene: 3. The CDR3 is CASSPAGGRETQYF. Written as DNA, the CDR3 is TGTGCCAGCTCACCGGCGGGAGGGCGAGAGACCCAGTACTTC.

This clone has only one observation. The chain is built from TRBV7-6 and TRBJ1-1, with 8 bases identical to TRBD1. Trimming removed 4 bases from V and 3 bases from J; junction bases left unmatched: 4. The CDR3 extends over 14 amino acids. From germline, CDR1 is SGHVS and CDR2 FNYEAQ. The CDR3 nucleotides read TGTGCCAGCAGCTACGGACAGGGACACACTGAAGCTTTCTTT. Its translation is CASSYGQGHTEAFF.